The T cell receptor (beta chain) described here comes from a study of cytomegalovirus exposure and HLA in healthy donors. Study conclusions and caveats: Investigators reported more than 150 TCR beta chains as tied to cytomegalovirus. Among the most significant clusters, several appeared linked to common viral pathogens in a later analysis. Other equally common chains were less clonally expanded than HLA-associated TCR beta chains, a later analysis showed.

In its sample, this clone was seen once. Its target is unknown. The PCR contained 60 Vbeta and 13 Jbeta primers. Generated by immunoSEQ multiplex PCR, the TCRdb table keeps only in-frame clones and is missing some. The table records about 160,000 clones, roughly four fifths of them present only once. The CDR3 has 14 amino acids. Germline assignment: CDR1 LNHDA and CDR2 SQIVND (reference sequence). Trimming removed 5 bases at V and 4 bases at J, with 14 bases between. The sequencing input was PBMCs. The receptor's source is a man over 45 in good health and CMV-seropositive. This chain uses TRBV19 with TRBJ1-1; D may be TRBD1 (5 bases). CDR3 sequence (DNA): TGTGCCAGTAGTCTAGCCGGGGGAAGCACTGAAGCTTTCTTT. It yields the protein CASSLAGGSTEAFF.